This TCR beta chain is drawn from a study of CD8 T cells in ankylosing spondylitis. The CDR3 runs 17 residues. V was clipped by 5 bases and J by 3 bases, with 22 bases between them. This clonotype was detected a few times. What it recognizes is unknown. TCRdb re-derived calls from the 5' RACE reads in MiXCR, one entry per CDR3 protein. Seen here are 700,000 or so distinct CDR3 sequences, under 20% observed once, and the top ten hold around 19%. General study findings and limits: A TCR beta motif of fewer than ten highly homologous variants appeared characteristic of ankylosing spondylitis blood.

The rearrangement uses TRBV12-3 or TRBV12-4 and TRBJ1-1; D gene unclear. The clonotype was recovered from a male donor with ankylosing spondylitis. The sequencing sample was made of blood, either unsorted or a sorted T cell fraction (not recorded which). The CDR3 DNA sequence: TGTGCCAGCAGTAACCGGGAGGACCTCCTGGAATACACTGAAGCTTTCTTT. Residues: CASSNREDLLEYTEAFF.